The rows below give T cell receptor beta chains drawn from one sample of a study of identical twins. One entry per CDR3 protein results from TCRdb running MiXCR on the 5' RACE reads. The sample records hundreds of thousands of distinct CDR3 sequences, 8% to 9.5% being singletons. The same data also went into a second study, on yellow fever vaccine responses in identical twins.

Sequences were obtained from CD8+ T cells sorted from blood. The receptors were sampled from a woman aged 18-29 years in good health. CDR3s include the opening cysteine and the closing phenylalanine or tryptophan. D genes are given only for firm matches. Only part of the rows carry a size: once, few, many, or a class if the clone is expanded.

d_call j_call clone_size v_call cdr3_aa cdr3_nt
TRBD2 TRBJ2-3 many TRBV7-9 CASSWASGSLVDTQYF TGTGCCAGCAGCTGGGCTAGCGGGAGTTTGGTGGATACGCAGTATTTT
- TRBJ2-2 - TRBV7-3 CASSSPGSTGELFF TGTGCCAGCAGCTCCCCAGGTAGCACCGGGGAGCTGTTTTTT
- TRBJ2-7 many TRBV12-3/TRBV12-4 CASSYSPYEQYF TGTGCCAGCAGTTATTCTCCCTACGAGCAGTACTTC
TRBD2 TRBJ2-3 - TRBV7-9 CASSLPLAGELSDTQYF TGTGCCAGCAGCCTACCCCTAGCGGGAGAATTGTCAGATACGCAGTATTTT
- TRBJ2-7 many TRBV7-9 CASSSLRGYSYEQYF TGTGCCAGCAGTTCCCTTCGGGGGTATTCCTACGAGCAGTACTTC
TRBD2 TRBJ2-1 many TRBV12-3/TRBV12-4 CASSPSGDSVIRLF TGTGCCAGCAGTCCTAGCGGGGACTCCGTGATTCGGCTCTTC
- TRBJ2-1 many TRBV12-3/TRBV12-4 CASSLAIQDNEQFF TGTGCCAGCAGTTTAGCTATTCAGGACAATGAGCAGTTCTTC
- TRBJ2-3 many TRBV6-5 CASSYSIGTVGDTQYF TGTGCCAGCAGTTACTCGATCGGGACGGTCGGAGATACGCAGTATTTT
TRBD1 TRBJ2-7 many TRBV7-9 CASSSDRLSYEQYF TGTGCCAGCAGCTCGGACAGGCTATCCTACGAGCAGTACTTC
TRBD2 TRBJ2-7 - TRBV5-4 CASSWLGGNTYEQYF TGTGCCAGCAGCTGGCTCGGGGGGAACACCTACGAGCAGTACTTC
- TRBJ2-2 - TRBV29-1 CSGTAGSGELFF TGCAGCGGGACGGCGGGCTCCGGGGAGCTGTTTTTT
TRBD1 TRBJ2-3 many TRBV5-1 CASSSVRDRGTDTQYF TGCGCCAGCAGCTCCGTCCGGGACAGAGGGACAGATACGCAGTATTTT
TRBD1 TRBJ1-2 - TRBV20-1 CSATSGQGDYGYTF TGCAGTGCTACGTCGGGACAGGGGGACTATGGCTACACCTTC
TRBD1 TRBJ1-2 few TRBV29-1 CSVSRGGGTGHGYTF TGCAGCGTCTCCAGAGGGGGCGGGACAGGGCATGGCTACACCTTC
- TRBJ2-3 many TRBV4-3 CASSQLVVGGSADTQYF TGCGCCAGCAGCCAACTAGTCGTTGGGGGATCGGCAGATACGCAGTATTTT
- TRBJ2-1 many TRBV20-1 CSARGDADYNEQFF TGCAGTGCTAGGGGGGATGCGGACTACAATGAGCAGTTCTTC